Listed here are 26 T cell receptor beta chains from one sample, sequenced in a study of cytomegalovirus exposure and HLA in healthy donors. TCRdb's copy holds only in-frame clones and misses some; the assay was immunoSEQ multiplex PCR. The repertoire holds about 49,000 clones, with approximately 95% as singletons. The sequenced sample was PBMCs. The receptors derive from a woman aged 18-30 years in good health and CMV-seropositive.

The gene calls are TRBV5-4 and TRBJ2-5, with TRBD1 matching over 7 bases. The ends lost 3 bases at V and 3 bases at J; junction bases unmatched: 5. The CDR3 runs 14 residues. The germline gives CDR1 SGHNT, CDR2 YYREEE (reference sequence). The CDR3 is CASSSAGTEETQYF. The CDR3 DNA reads as TGTGCCAGCAGCTCGGCCGGGACAGAAGAGACCCAGTACTTC. Full variable domain (remainder filled in from reference TRBV5-4 and TRBJ2-5): ETGVTQSPTHLIKTRGQQVTLRCSSQSGHNTVSWYQQALGQGPQFIFQYYREEENGRGNFPPRFSGLQFPNYSSELNVNALELDDSALYLCASSSAGTEETQYFGPGTRLLVL.

V is TRBV18 and J is TRBJ2-5; 7 bases are shared with TRBD2. Looked up from germline, CDR1 is KGHSH and CDR2 is LQKENI. The ends lost 3 bases at V and 5 bases at J; junction bases unmatched: 6. CDR3 length: 14 residues. The CDR3 reads CASSPRERRETQYF. The CDR3 region has the DNA TGTGCCAGCTCACCGCGGGAGAGGCGGGAGACCCAGTACTTC.

This chain joins TRBV15 and TRBJ1-2; TRBD1 is a possible D gene (6 bases). CDR3 length: 15 amino acids. Germline V CDR1 and CDR2: LNHNV, YYDKDF (reference sequence). Trimming took off 0 bases at V and 5 bases at J, with 13 bases between the two ends. The CDR3 region is CATSRDKDRPYGYTF. In DNA, the CDR3 is TGTGCCACCAGCAGAGATAAAGACAGGCCTTATGGCTACACCTTC. Combining the CDR3 with reference TRBV15 and TRBJ1-2 gives the whole variable domain DAMVIQNPRYQVTQFGKPVTLSCSQTLNHNVMYWYQQKSSQAPKLLFHYYDKDFNNEADTPDNFQSRRPNTSFCFLDIRSPGLGDTAMYLCATSRDKDRPYGYTFGSGTRLTVV.

V usage is TRBV2 and J usage is TRBJ1-2; 7 nucleotides agree with TRBD1. Germline lookup yields CDR1 SNHLY and CDR2 FYNNEI. V gave up 5 bases and J gave up 6 bases; unmatched junction bases: 6. The CDR3 spans 13 residues. The CDR3 is CASSPTGSDGYTF. CDR3 coding DNA: TGTGCCAGCAGTCCGACAGGGAGTGATGGCTACACCTTC.

The V and J genes are TRBV5-1 and TRBJ1-1; maybe TRBD1 (5 bases). CDR1 is SGHRS and CDR2 is YFSETQ in the germline V gene. V was clipped by 0 bases and J by 1 base, with 13 bases between them. This CDR3 region has 16 residues. CDR3 bases: TGCGCCAGCAGCTTGGCCGGCACAGGAAAGAACACTGAAGCTTTCTTT. This translates into CASSLAGTGKNTEAFF.

This chain uses TRBV10-1 with TRBJ2-7, with 12 nucleotides matching TRBD2. Germline values: CDR1 WNHNN, CDR2 SYGVQD (reference sequence). Trimming cost V 3 bases and J 7 bases; bases outside gene matches: 7. The CDR3 has 15 amino acids. The CDR3 coding sequence is TGCGCCAGCAGTGATGGACTAGCGGGAAACTTGGAGCAGTACTTC. It codes for CASSDGLAGNLEQYF.

The chain carries TRBV7-3 and TRBJ2-1; TRBD2 matches at 11 bases. This CDR3 is 15 amino acids long. After removal of 2 bases from V and 7 bases from J, the junction contained 4 bases not matched to a gene. From germline, CDR1 is SGHTA and CDR2 FQGTGA. CDR3 loop: CASSLVGTSGNEQFF. DNA of the CDR3: TGTGCCAGCAGCTTAGTTGGGACTAGCGGAAATGAGCAGTTCTTC.

V and J are TRBV7-3 and TRBJ2-2; tentatively, D is TRBD2 (7 bases). V lost 1 base and J 4 bases, leaving 16 bases between the germline ends. The CDR3 contains 17 residues. Per germline, CDR1 SGHTA and CDR2 FQGTGA. CDR3 bases: TGTGCCAGCAGCTTAATAGGGGGGGGGACTCTCACCGGGGAGCTGTTTTTT. Its translation: CASSLIGGGTLTGELFF.

J is TRBJ1-6 and V is TRBV15; D is possibly TRBD1 (6 bases). The V end was cut by 1 base, the J end by 8 bases, with 12 bases between. In germline, CDR1 is LNHNV, CDR2 YYDKDF (reference sequence). The CDR3 sequence is 15 residues long. The CDR3 reads CATSRAWTEDSPLHF. CDR3 DNA: TGTGCCACCAGCAGAGCCTGGACAGAAGATTCACCCCTCCACTTT.

The rearrangement links TRBV28 to TRBJ2-7; the D gene is possibly TRBD1 (7 bases). This CDR3 is 13 amino acids long. Germline V gives CDR1 MDHEN, CDR2 SYDVKM. Trimming took 7 bases from V and 2 from J, leaving 12 bases between them. The chain's CDR3 is CASTQGGTYEQYF. The CDR3 DNA sequence: TGTGCCAGCACCCAGGGGGGTACCTACGAGCAGTACTTC.

CDR3 nucleotide sequence: TGCAGCGTTAGACAGAACACAGATACGCAGTATTTT. It codes for CSVRQNTDTQYF. This sequence joins TRBV29-1 and TRBJ2-3, with D maybe TRBD1 (5 bases). V shed 5 bases and J shed 2 bases, with 8 bases lying between them. Germline CDR1 is SQVTM and CDR2 is ANQGSEA. The CDR3 extends over 12 amino acids.

V and J are TRBV28 and TRBJ2-2; TRBD2 agrees at 16 bases. CDR1 MDHEN and CDR2 SYDVKM come from the germline V gene. After removal of 6 bases from V and 7 bases from J, the junction contained 5 bases not matched to a gene. The CDR3 loop spans 16 amino acids. In nucleotides, the CDR3 is TGTGCCAGCAGCCTGGGACTAGCGGGAGGGGGCGGGGAGCTGTTTTTT. Amino acids: CASSLGLAGGGGELFF.

CDR3 protein: CASKDFAGELFF. The CDR3 bases are TGTGCCAGCAAGGACTTCGCCGGGGAGCTGTTTTTT. This chain uses TRBV2 with TRBJ2-2; D possibly corresponds to TRBD2 (5 bases). The germline gives CDR1 SNHLY, CDR2 FYNNEI. The germline V and J ends were trimmed by 7 bases and 6 bases, with 9 bases remaining between them. CDR3 size: 12 residues.

The chain is built from TRBV28 and TRBJ2-7; tentative D call: TRBD1 (6 bases). V was clipped by 5 bases and J by 2 bases, with 13 bases between them. This CDR3 has 14 amino acids. Per germline, CDR1 MDHEN and CDR2 SYDVKM. The CDR3 loop is CASSTGPAPYEQYF. CDR3 nucleotides: TGTGCCAGCAGTACAGGGCCTGCCCCCTACGAGCAGTACTTC.

This clone was recorded only once. The chain recombines TRBV9 with TRBJ2-3; 11 positions agree with TRBD2. J was trimmed by 6 bases and V by 3 bases; bases with no gene match: 15. Germline V gene sequence: CDR1 SGDLS, CDR2 YYNGEE. The CDR3 consists of 18 residues. The CDR3 loop reads CASSAPSLVAGGRDTQYF. DNA of the CDR3: TGTGCCAGCAGCGCGCCGAGTTTAGTAGCGGGAGGGAGGGATACGCAGTATTTT.

The chain uses TRBV28 and TRBJ2-7; D gene uncertain. This CDR3 has 14 residues. In germline, CDR1 is MDHEN, CDR2 SYDVKM. V was pared by 5 bases and J by 3 bases, with 14 bases between. The CDR3 sequence: CASSNKDRLYEQYF. CDR3 nucleotides: TGTGCCAGCAGTAATAAAGATAGACTCTACGAGCAGTACTTC.

The gene calls are TRBV6-1 and TRBJ2-1; maybe TRBD2 (6 bases). V was clipped by 3 bases and J by 7 bases, with 19 bases between them. CDR3 length: 16 amino acids. Germline CDR1 MNHNS, CDR2 SASEGT. CDR3 in amino acids: CASSEEDAGPWNEQFF. Here the CDR3 DNA reads TGTGCCAGCAGTGAGGAAGACGCGGGACCATGGAATGAGCAGTTCTTC.

This chain joins TRBV30 and TRBJ1-5; D gene ambiguous. The CDR3 extends over 13 amino acids. Germline assignment: CDR1 GTSNPN and CDR2 SVGIG (reference sequence). The V end was cut by 2 bases, the J end by 4 bases, with 9 bases between. Here the CDR3 DNA reads TGTGCCTGGAGTTTGGCAGAAAATCAGCCCCAGCATTTT. This gives the protein CAWSLAENQPQHF.

The rearrangement links TRBV11-3 to TRBJ2-7; no clear D gene. This CDR3 is built from 12 residues. The V and J ends lost 4 bases and 5 bases respectively, with 9 bases between them. Germline CDR1 and CDR2: SGHNT and YENEEA. CDR3 coding DNA: TGTGCCAGCAGCTCCCGGTTCGACGAGCAGTACTTC. It translates to CASSSRFDEQYF.

The chain employs TRBV7-6 and TRBJ2-1; TRBD2 matches 9 bases. V lost 0 bases and J lost 10; bases outside the gene matches: 10. Germline CDR1 reads SGHVS; CDR2 reads FNYEAQ. The CDR3 spans 16 residues. CDR3 in DNA: TGTGCCAGCAGCTTAGCTCTGGCGGGAGGGGGAGGGGAGCAGTTCTTC. The encoded protein is CASSLALAGGGGEQFF.

Concerning this clone: Other DNA sequences in the sample encode the same CDR3. The rearrangement uses TRBV4-2 and TRBJ2-1; perhaps TRBD2 as D (6 bases). V was shortened by 1 base and J by 0 bases, with 7 bases between the two germline ends. In germline, CDR1 is LGHNA, CDR2 YNFKEQ. The CDR3 runs to 15 residues. The CDR3 DNA reads as TGTGCCAGCAGCCAAGTGGGGGGCTCCTACAATGAGCAGTTCTTC. It is translated as CASSQVGGSYNEQFF.

The chain recombines TRBV2 with TRBJ2-1; TRBD2 matches at 11 bases. V gave up 3 bases and J gave up 7 bases; unmatched junction bases: 8. The CDR3 contains 16 residues. CDR1 and CDR2 from the germline V gene are SNHLY and FYNNEI. DNA of the CDR3: TGTGCCAGCAGTGAGGAACTAGCGGGAGTGATAAATGAGCAGTTCTTC. Protein: CASSEELAGVINEQFF.

Only one count was recorded for this clone. V is TRBV11-3 and J is TRBJ2-5; 7 bases align to TRBD1. V gave up 5 bases and J gave up 0 bases; unmatched junction bases: 6. Germline V lookup: CDR1 SGHNT, CDR2 YENEEA. The CDR3 has 15 amino acids. The CDR3 DNA follows: TGTGCCAGCAGCCAAGGACAGGCGTACCAAGAGACCCAGTACTTC. Its protein product is CASSQGQAYQETQYF.

This chain links TRBV7-9 with TRBJ2-1, with D uncertain. There are 16 residues in the CDR3. The V gene lost 4 bases and the J gene lost 5 bases, with 18 bases spanning the gap. The germline gives CDR1 SEHNR, CDR2 FQNEAQ (reference sequence). CDR3 sequence: CASSSISPVRNNEQFF. CDR3 nucleotide sequence: TGTGCCAGCAGCTCGATCTCCCCGGTCCGCAACAATGAGCAGTTCTTC.

J is TRBJ1-1 and V is TRBV11-1; D is uncertain. The CDR3 covers 13 residues. The V and J ends lost 1 base and 3 bases respectively, with 6 bases between them. Looked up from germline, CDR1 is SGHAT and CDR2 is FQDESV (reference sequence). The CDR3 sequence: CASSLGGDTEAFF. As DNA, the CDR3 is TGTGCCAGCAGCTTAGGCGGGGACACTGAAGCTTTCTTT.

This chain connects TRBV6-5 to TRBJ2-3, with TRBD2 matching 9 bases. J was trimmed by 1 base and V by 4 bases; bases with no gene match: 0. There are 14 residues in the CDR3. Germline CDR1 MNHEY, CDR2 SVGAGI. The CDR3 bases are TGTGCCAGCAGTTCTAGCGGGGGCACAGATACGCAGTATTTT. Its protein product is CASSSSGGTDTQYF.